A single sample is the source of the 25 T cell receptor beta chains below, sequenced in a study of blood T cell repertoires in COVID-19. Repertoires were generated with immunoSEQ multiplex PCR, while TCRdb's copy carries only in-frame clones and drops some. The sample has about 100,000 clones; approximately 90% are singletons. The sequenced sample was peripheral blood. These receptors came from a man between 50 and 59 years old with active COVID-19.

This sequence joins TRBV19 and TRBJ1-5; the D gene is possibly TRBD1 (6 bases). There are 15 residues in the CDR3. Trimming took 0 bases from V and 3 from J, leaving 9 bases between them. Germline V lookup: CDR1 LNHDA, CDR2 SQIVND (reference sequence). The CDR3 DNA reads as TGTGCCAGTAGTATAGACAGGGGTTTCAATCAGCCCCAGCATTTT. This translates into CASSIDRGFNQPQHF.

The CDR3: CASSEYARLGGTDTQYF. CDR3 nucleotides: TGCGCCAGCAGTGAGTACGCCAGACTCGGAGGCACAGATACGCAGTATTTT. The chain carries TRBV10-2 and TRBJ2-3; D is uncertain. The CDR3 covers 17 residues. The ends were cut back, 1 base at V and 1 base at J, with 15 bases in the middle. Per germline, CDR1 WSHSY and CDR2 SAAADI.

The chain combines TRBV4-1 with TRBJ1-1; 7 positions agree with TRBD1. Germline V gene data show CDR1 as MGHRA and CDR2 as YSYEKL. The J segment lost 3 bases and the V segment lost 0 bases, leaving 4 bases of the junction unmatched. There are 15 residues in the CDR3. The DNA for the CDR3 is TGCGCCAGCAGCCAAGATCAAGGGGGCTACACTGAAGCTTTCTTT. Translated: CASSQDQGGYTEAFF.

This chain uses TRBV11-3 with TRBJ2-1; TRBD2 aligns across 14 bases. The V gene end was trimmed by 4 bases and the J gene end by 13 bases; junction bases not matched to a gene: 9. Germline values: CDR1 SGHNT, CDR2 YENEEA. The CDR3 contains 15 residues. In DNA form, the CDR3 reads TGTGCCAGCAGCTCCGGGACTAGCGGGAGAGGTTTTCAGTTCTTC. Amino acid sequence: CASSSGTSGRGFQFF.

The V gene is TRBV11-3, the J gene TRBJ2-5; D is unresolved. Germline V gene sequence: CDR1 SGHNT, CDR2 YENEEA. Trimming pared 1 base from V and 4 bases from J, leaving 7 bases between. CDR3 size: 13 residues. The CDR3 loop is CASSLGSSETQYF. The CDR3 DNA follows: TGTGCCAGCAGCTTAGGTTCTTCAGAGACCCAGTACTTC.

The rearrangement uses TRBV5-4 and TRBJ1-2, with 8 bases aligning to TRBD1. This CDR3 is 14 amino acids long. After removal of 3 bases from V and 5 bases from J, the junction contained 6 bases not matched to a gene. The V gene's germline CDR1 is SGHNT and CDR2 YYREEE (reference sequence). The CDR3 sequence is CASSSWTGTYGYTF. The DNA for the CDR3 is TGTGCCAGCAGCTCTTGGACAGGGACTTATGGCTACACCTTC.

The CDR3 DNA is TGTGCCACCAGCAGAGATAGGGGCAGGGGGACGAATGGCTACACCTTC. Its protein is CATSRDRGRGTNGYTF. This chain connects TRBV15 to TRBJ1-2; TRBD1 agrees at 7 bases. CDR1 and CDR2 from the germline V gene are LNHNV and YYDKDF (reference sequence). Trimming removed 0 bases from V and 6 bases from J; junction bases left unmatched: 10. This CDR3 comprises 16 residues.

The V call is TRBV28, the J call TRBJ2-1, with 14 bases fitting TRBD2. Germline loops: CDR1 MDHEN, CDR2 SYDVKM. Trimming removed 5 bases from V and 2 bases from J; junction bases left unmatched: 11. The CDR3 totals 19 residues. For the CDR3, the DNA is TGTGCCAGCAGTCCCCAGGGACTAGCGGGAGTAGGGGCCTACAATGAGCAGTTCTTC. Translation: CASSPQGLAGVGAYNEQFF. Looking up the rest from reference TRBV28 and TRBJ2-1 gives the full variable domain: DVKVTQSSRYLVKRTGEKVFLECVQDMDHENMFWYRQDPGLGLRLIYFSYDVKMKEKGDIPEGYSVSREKKERFSLILESASTNQTSMYLCASSPQGLAGVGAYNEQFFGPGTRLTVL.

The J gene is TRBJ2-3, the V gene TRBV6-1, with a tentative D call TRBD1 (6 bases). The CDR3 has 16 amino acids. V lost 2 bases and J 0 bases, leaving 12 bases between the germline ends. The V gene's germline CDR1 is MNHNS and CDR2 SASEGT. CDR3 DNA sequence: TGTGCCAGCAGTGAACTGGGGGCCACTAGCACAGATACGCAGTATTTT. As protein: CASSELGATSTDTQYF.

This clone was counted a single time. The V call is TRBV21-1, the J call TRBJ1-3. TRBV21-1 counts as a pseudogene. The CDR3 covers 16 residues. The CDR3 DNA reads as TGTGCCAGCAGCAAAGACCCTCCGGGTAGTGGAAACACCATATATTTT. As protein: CASSKDPPGSGNTIYF.

The chain joins TRBV6-1 to TRBJ1-6, with D unclear. The CDR3 length is 13 residues. CDR1 and CDR2 from the germline V gene are MNHNS and SASEGT. V was pared by 2 bases and J by 12 bases, with 11 bases between. The CDR3 loop is CASSENGPVPLHF. The CDR3 DNA is TGTGCCAGCAGTGAAAATGGTCCAGTACCCCTCCACTTT.

This clone appeared once. The genes are TRBV5-6 and TRBJ2-2; the D gene is possibly TRBD2 (6 bases). Between the trimmed V and J ends, which lost 4 bases and 3 bases, there was a span of 13 bases. The CDR3 runs 15 residues. Germline values: CDR1 SGHDT, CDR2 YYEEEE. The CDR3 reads CASSRRGADTGELFF. The CDR3 coding sequence is TGTGCCAGCAGCCGACGCGGGGCCGACACCGGGGAGCTGTTTTTT. Variable domain in full (rest from reference TRBV5-6 and TRBJ2-2): DAGVTQSPTHLIKTRGQQVTLRCSPKSGHDTVSWYQQALGQGPQFIFQYYEEEERQRGNFPDRFSGHQFPNYSSELNVNALLLGDSALYLCASSRRGADTGELFFGEGSRLTVL.

This clone was seen a single time. The chain is built from TRBV5-1 and TRBJ2-6; the D gene is possibly TRBD2 (5 bases). Germline assignment: CDR1 SGHRS and CDR2 YFSETQ. The CDR3 is made up of 18 amino acids. Trimming removed 0 bases from V and 4 bases from J, with 17 bases in between. CDR3 residues: CASSLGAEPSLGANVLTF. CDR3 DNA: TGCGCCAGCAGCTTGGGAGCGGAGCCCTCTCTGGGGGCCAACGTCCTGACTTTC.

The chain has TRBV5-1 and TRBJ2-5, with TRBD2 identical over 9 bases. V trimming: 0 bases; J trimming: 5 bases; junction bases outside the gene matches: 2. The CDR3 length is 14 residues. Per the germline V gene, CDR1 is SGHRS and CDR2 is YFSETQ. The CDR3 is CASSLVAGEETQYF. CDR3 bases: TGCGCCAGCAGCTTGGTAGCGGGAGAGGAGACCCAGTACTTC.

The J gene is TRBJ2-5, the V gene TRBV19; perhaps TRBD2 as D (5 bases). Trimming pared 11 bases from V and 4 bases from J, leaving 11 bases between. The CDR3 contains 11 residues. Germline V gene sequence: CDR1 LNHDA, CDR2 SQIVND (reference sequence). CDR3 sequence (DNA): TGTGCCTCCGCGGGTGGAGAGACCCAGTACTTC. Protein: CASAGGETQYF.

The chain combines TRBV9 with TRBJ2-1; D is undetermined. CDR1 and CDR2 from the germline V gene are SGDLS and YYNGEE. Trimming pared 0 bases from V and 0 bases from J, leaving 7 bases between. The CDR3 spans 15 residues. CDR3 sequence (DNA): TGTGCCAGCAGCGTAGCATCGGTCTCCTACAATGAGCAGTTCTTC. This encodes CASSVASVSYNEQFF.

This chain connects TRBV7-9 to TRBJ2-1; TRBD2 is a possible D gene (7 bases). Germline-derived CDR1 and CDR2 are SEHNR and FQNEAQ (reference sequence). This CDR3 has 14 residues. V was shortened by 7 bases and J by 2 bases, with 12 bases between the two germline ends. The DNA of the CDR3 is TGTGCCAGCAACGAGGGGGGGCCCTACAATGAGCAGTTCTTC. Protein: CASNEGGPYNEQFF.

The gene calls are TRBV29-1 and TRBJ2-7; 7 positions match TRBD1. Trimming took 6 bases from V and 3 from J; bases not matched to a gene: 5. CDR1 is SQVTM and CDR2 is ANQGSEA in the germline V gene. CDR3 length: 12 residues. CDR3 in amino acids: CSVRGQIYEQYF. The CDR3 DNA sequence: TGCAGCGTCCGGGGACAGATCTACGAGCAGTACTTC.

The chain joins TRBV2 to TRBJ2-2; 10 positions agree with TRBD2. Germline V lookup: CDR1 SNHLY, CDR2 FYNNEI. The CDR3 contains 14 residues. V was clipped by 5 bases and J by 7 bases; unmatched bases: 4. CDR3 protein: CASSQGLAIGELFF. For the CDR3, the DNA is TGTGCCAGCAGTCAGGGACTAGCGATCGGGGAGCTGTTTTTT.

The chain employs TRBV5-1 and TRBJ2-1, with TRBD1 identical over 10 bases. V dropped 5 bases and J dropped 5; count of bases not matched to a gene: 7. CDR1 is SGHRS, CDR2 YFSETQ, per germline. CDR3 size: 15 residues. The CDR3 DNA follows: TGCGCCAGCAGTTTCCGGGACAGGGGTGACAATGAGCAGTTCTTC. Protein sequence: CASSFRDRGDNEQFF. The full variable domain, its missing parts supplied by reference TRBV5-1 and TRBJ2-1, is KAGVTQTPRYLIKTRGQQVTLSCSPISGHRSVSWYQQTPGQGLQFLFEYFSETQRNKGNFPGRFSGRQFSNSRSEMNVSTLELGDSALYLCASSFRDRGDNEQFFGPGTRLTVL.

The V call is TRBV19, the J call TRBJ1-5; D perhaps matches TRBD1 (6 bases). The length of the CDR3 is 14 residues. Trimming stripped 7 bases from V and 7 bases from J, with 17 bases between. Germline values: CDR1 LNHDA, CDR2 SQIVND (reference sequence). CDR3 amino acids: CASKSVGARQPQHF. The CDR3 region has the DNA TGTGCCAGTAAATCCGTGGGGGCCAGGCAGCCCCAGCATTTT.

The chain uses TRBV11-2 and TRBJ1-1; TRBD1 is a possible D gene (5 bases). The V and J ends lost 5 bases and 6 bases respectively, with 19 bases between them. Per the germline V gene, CDR1 is SGHAT and CDR2 is FQNNGV. The CDR3 is made up of 15 amino acids. The CDR3 sequence is CASSPRRGGVPEAFF. Here the CDR3 DNA reads TGTGCCAGCAGCCCCCGGCGCGGGGGGGTCCCTGAAGCTTTCTTT.

CDR3 sequence (DNA): TGTGCCAGCAGTGAAGCGTGGGGGCGCGAGCAGTACTTC. Translated, it gives CASSEAWGREQYF. The V call is TRBV6-1, the J call TRBJ2-7; tentatively, D is TRBD1 (6 bases). This CDR3 spans 13 amino acids. Looked up from germline, CDR1 is MNHNS and CDR2 is SASEGT. The V and J ends lost 0 bases and 6 bases respectively, with 9 bases between them.

This rearrangement joins TRBV15 to TRBJ2-1, with 7 bases fitting TRBD2. V trimming: 7 bases; J trimming: 10 bases; junction bases outside the gene matches: 13. The CDR3 contains 14 residues. CDR1 is LNHNV and CDR2 is YYDKDF in the germline V gene (reference sequence). The CDR3 DNA is TGTGCCACCACGTCTGGGCTAGCGGTCCGGGAGCAGTTCTTC. This codes for CATTSGLAVREQFF.

The CDR3 DNA reads TGTGCCAGCAGCTTACCTCAGGCCAAAAACATTCAGTACTTC. Protein sequence: CASSLPQAKNIQYF. The rearrangement joins TRBV7-2 to TRBJ2-4, with D unclear. Per the germline V gene, CDR1 is SGHTA and CDR2 is FQGNSA. The CDR3 length is 14 residues. Trimming shortened V by 2 bases and J by 1 base, and 6 bases separated the two germline ends.